The clone carrying this TCR beta chain has only one observation. The target antigen is unknown. The CDR3 is made up of 19 amino acids. V lost 2 bases, J lost 4 bases, and 14 bases stayed unmatched. Germline CDR1 and CDR2: MNHEY and SMNVEV (reference sequence). No fewer than two post-ART and no fewer than one pre-ART PBMC samples existed for each donor. A v3.0 immunoSEQ assay was performed at survey level. The table came from immunoSEQ multiplex PCR; TCRdb's copy has only in-frame clones and leaves some out. The sample carries some 9,700 clones, about 81% recorded once. This entry comes from a study of long-term antiretroviral therapy in people with HIV. The study, taken as a whole, reports: ART adherence, viral resistance and therapy changes went undocumented. The range of CDR3 lengths in HIV repertoires proved narrower than that found in controls.

The source was unsorted PBMCs, collected 0.7 years after starting antiretroviral therapy. The origin of this receptor is a man between 40 and 49 years old with HIV. The chain recombines TRBV27 with TRBJ2-1; TRBD2 matches at 10 bases. The CDR3 coding sequence is TGTGCCAGCAGTTTAGGGGGGGCTAGCGGGAGTTATTTGTACAATGAGCAGTTCTTC. Encoded protein: CASSLGGASGSYLYNEQFF.